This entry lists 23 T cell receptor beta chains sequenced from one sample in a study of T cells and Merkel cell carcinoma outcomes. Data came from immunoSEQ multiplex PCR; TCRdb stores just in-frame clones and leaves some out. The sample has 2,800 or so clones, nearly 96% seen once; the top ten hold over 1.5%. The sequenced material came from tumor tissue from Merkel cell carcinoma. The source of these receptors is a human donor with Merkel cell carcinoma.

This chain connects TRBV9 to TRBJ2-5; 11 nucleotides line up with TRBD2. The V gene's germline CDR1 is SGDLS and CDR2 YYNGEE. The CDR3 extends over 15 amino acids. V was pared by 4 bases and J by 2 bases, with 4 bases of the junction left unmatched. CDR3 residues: CASSPLAGGQETQYF. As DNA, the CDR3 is TGTGCCAGCAGCCCCCTAGCGGGGGGACAAGAGACCCAGTACTTC. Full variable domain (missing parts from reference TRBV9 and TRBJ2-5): DSGVTQTPKHLITATGQRVTLRCSPRSGDLSVYWYQQSLDQGLQFLIQYYNGEERAKGNILERFSAQQFPDLHSELNLSSLELGDSALYFCASSPLAGGQETQYFGPGTRLLVL.

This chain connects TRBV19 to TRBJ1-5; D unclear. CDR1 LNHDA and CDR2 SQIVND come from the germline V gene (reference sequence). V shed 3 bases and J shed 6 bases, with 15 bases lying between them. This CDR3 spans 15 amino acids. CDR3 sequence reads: CASSMTRLEGQPQHF. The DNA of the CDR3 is TGTGCCAGTAGTATGACAAGGCTTGAGGGTCAGCCCCAGCATTTT. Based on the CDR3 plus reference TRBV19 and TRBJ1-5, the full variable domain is DGGITQSPKYLFRKEGQNVTLSCEQNLNHDAMYWYRQDPGQGLRLIYYSQIVNDFQKGDIAEGYSVSREKKESFPLTVTSAQKNPTAFYLCASSMTRLEGQPQHFGDGTRLSIL.

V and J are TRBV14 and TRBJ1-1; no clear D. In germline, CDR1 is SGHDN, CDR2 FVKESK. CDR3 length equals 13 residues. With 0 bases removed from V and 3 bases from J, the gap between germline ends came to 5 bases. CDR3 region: CASSQDEYTEAFF. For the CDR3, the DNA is TGTGCCAGCAGCCAAGATGAATACACTGAAGCTTTCTTT.

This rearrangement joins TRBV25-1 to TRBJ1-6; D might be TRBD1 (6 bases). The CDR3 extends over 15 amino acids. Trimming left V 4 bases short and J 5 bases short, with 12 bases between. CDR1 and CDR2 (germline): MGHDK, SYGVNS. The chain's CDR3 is CASSGSGVDNSPLHF. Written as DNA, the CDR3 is TGTGCCAGCAGTGGCTCAGGGGTAGATAATTCACCCCTCCACTTT. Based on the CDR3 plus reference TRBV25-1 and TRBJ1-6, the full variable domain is EADIYQTPRYLVIGTGKKITLECSQTMGHDKMYWYQQDPGMELHLIHYSYGVNSTEKGDLSSESTVSRIRTEHFPLTLESARPSHTSQYLCASSGSGVDNSPLHFGNGTRLTVT.

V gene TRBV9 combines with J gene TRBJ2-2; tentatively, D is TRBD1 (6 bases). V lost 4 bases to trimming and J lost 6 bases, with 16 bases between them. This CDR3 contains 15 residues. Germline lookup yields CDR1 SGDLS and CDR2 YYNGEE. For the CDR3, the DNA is TGTGCCAGCAGCACCCACAGGGTTTTTGCCGGGGAGCTGTTTTTT. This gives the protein CASSTHRVFAGELFF.

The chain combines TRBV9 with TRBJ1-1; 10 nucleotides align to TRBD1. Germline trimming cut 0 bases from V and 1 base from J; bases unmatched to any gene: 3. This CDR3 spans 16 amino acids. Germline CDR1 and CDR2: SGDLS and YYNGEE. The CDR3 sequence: CASSVGRDRGNTEAFF. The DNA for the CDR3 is TGTGCCAGCAGCGTAGGAAGGGACAGGGGGAACACTGAAGCTTTCTTT.

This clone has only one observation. The CDR3 DNA reads as TGTGCCAGCAGTATGAGGATGGGTGAAAAACTGTTTTTT. This gives the protein CASSMRMGEKLFF. V and J are TRBV27 and TRBJ1-4; D is unclear. This CDR3 contains 13 residues. Germline CDR1 MNHEY, CDR2 SMNVEV (reference sequence). The V and J ends lost 5 bases and 7 bases respectively, with 11 bases between them.

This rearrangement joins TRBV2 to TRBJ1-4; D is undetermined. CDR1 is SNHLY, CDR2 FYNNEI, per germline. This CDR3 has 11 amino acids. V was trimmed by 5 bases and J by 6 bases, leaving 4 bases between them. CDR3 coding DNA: TGTGCCAGCAGTTCAGATGAAAAACTGTTTTTT. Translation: CASSSDEKLFF.

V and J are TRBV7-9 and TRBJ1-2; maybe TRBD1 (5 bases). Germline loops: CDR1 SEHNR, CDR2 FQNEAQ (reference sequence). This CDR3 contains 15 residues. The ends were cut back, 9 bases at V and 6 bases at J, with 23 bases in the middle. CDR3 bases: TGTGCCAGTAGGGACTCAGGGAGCGTCTCGGATGGCTACACCTTC. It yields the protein CASRDSGSVSDGYTF.

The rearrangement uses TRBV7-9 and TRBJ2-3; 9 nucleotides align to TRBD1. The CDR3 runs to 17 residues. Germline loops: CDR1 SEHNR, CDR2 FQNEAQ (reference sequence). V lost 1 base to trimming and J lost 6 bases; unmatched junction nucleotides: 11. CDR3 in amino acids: CASSLVLTGGARDTQYF. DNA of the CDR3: TGTGCCAGCAGCTTAGTATTGACAGGGGGGGCCCGGGATACGCAGTATTTT.

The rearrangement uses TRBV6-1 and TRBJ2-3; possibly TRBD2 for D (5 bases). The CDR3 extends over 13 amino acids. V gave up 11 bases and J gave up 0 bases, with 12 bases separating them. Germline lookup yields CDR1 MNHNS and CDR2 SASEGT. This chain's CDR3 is CAFRTASTDTQYF. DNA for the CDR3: TGTGCCTTTAGGACTGCAAGCACAGATACGCAGTATTTT.

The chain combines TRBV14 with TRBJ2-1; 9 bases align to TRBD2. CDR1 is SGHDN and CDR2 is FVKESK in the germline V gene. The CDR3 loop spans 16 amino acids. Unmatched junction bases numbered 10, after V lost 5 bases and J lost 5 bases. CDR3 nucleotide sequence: TGTGCCAGCAGCAGAGAACGGCTAGCGGGGAACAATGAGCAGTTCTTC. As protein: CASSRERLAGNNEQFF. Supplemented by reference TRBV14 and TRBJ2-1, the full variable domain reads EAGVTQFPSHSVIEKGQTVTLRCDPISGHDNLYWYRRVMGKEIKFLLHFVKESKQDESGMPNNRFLAERTGGTYSTLKVQPAELEDSGVYFCASSRERLAGNNEQFFGPGTRLTVL.

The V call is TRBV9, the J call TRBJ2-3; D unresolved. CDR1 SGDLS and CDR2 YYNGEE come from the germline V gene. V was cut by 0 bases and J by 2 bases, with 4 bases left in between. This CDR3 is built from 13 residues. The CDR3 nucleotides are TGTGCCAGCAGCGTAGCGGTCACAGATACGCAGTATTTT. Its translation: CASSVAVTDTQYF.

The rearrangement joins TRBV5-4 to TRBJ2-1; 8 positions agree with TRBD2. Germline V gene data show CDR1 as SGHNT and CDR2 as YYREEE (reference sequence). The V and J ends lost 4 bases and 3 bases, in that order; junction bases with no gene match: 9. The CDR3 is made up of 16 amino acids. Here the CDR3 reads CASSGLSGANYNEQFF. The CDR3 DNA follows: TGTGCCAGCAGCGGGCTTAGCGGGGCGAACTACAATGAGCAGTTCTTC.

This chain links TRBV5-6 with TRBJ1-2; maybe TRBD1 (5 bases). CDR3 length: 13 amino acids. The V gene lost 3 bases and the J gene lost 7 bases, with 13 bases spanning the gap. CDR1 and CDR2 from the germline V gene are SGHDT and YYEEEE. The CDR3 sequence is CASSSIGRGGYTF. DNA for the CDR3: TGTGCCAGCAGCTCGATTGGTAGGGGTGGCTACACCTTC.

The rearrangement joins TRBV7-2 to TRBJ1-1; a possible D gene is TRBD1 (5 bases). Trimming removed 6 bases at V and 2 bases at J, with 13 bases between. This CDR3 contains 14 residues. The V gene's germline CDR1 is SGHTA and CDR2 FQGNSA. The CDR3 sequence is CASRVSRANTEAFF. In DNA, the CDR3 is TGTGCCAGCAGGGTGAGCAGGGCAAACACTGAAGCTTTCTTT.

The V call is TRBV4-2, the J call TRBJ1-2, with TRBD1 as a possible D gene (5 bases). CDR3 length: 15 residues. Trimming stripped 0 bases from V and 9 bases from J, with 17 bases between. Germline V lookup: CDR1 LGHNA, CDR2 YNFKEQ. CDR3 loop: CASSQERGQGASYTF. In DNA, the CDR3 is TGTGCCAGCAGCCAAGAGCGCGGCCAGGGTGCGAGCTACACCTTC.

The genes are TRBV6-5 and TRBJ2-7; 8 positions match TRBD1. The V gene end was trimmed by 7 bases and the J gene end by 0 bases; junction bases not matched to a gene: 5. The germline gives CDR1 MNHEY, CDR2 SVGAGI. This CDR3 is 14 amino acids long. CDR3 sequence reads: CASKWTGPSYEQYF. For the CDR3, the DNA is TGTGCCAGCAAGTGGACAGGGCCCTCCTACGAGCAGTACTTC.

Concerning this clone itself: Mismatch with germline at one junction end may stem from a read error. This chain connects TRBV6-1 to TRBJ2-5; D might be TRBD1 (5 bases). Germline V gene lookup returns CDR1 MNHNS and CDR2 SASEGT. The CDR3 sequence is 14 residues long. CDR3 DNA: TGTGCCAGAAGTGAAGAAGGGGAAGGGGAGACCCAGTACTTC. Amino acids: CARSEEGEGETQYF.

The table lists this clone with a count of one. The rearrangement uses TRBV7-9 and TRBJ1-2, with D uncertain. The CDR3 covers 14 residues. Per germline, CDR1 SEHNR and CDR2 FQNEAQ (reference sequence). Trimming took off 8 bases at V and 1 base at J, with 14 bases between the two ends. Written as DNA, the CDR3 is TGTGCCAGCGACAACCGCCTTTTTAACTATGGCTACACCTTC. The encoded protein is CASDNRLFNYGYTF.

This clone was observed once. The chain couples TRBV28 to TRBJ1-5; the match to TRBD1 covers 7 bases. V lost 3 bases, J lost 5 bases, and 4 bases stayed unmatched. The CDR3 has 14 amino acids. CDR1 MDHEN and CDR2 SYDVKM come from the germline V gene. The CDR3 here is CASSFDRVDQPQHF. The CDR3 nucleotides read TGTGCCAGCAGTTTTGACAGGGTAGATCAGCCCCAGCATTTT.

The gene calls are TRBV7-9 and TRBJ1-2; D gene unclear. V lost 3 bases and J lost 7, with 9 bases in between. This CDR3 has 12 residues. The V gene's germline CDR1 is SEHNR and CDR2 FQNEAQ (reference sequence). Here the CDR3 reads CASSFEGPGYTF. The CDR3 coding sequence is TGTGCCAGCAGCTTTGAAGGGCCTGGCTACACCTTC.

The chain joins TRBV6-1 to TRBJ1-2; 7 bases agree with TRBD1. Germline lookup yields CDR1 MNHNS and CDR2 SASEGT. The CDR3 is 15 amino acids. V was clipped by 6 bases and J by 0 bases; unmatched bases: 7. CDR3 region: CASSGRDSSNYGYTF. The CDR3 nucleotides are TGTGCCAGCAGCGGAAGGGACAGCTCTAACTATGGCTACACCTTC.